This T cell receptor beta chain emerged from a study of CD8+ T cells in alopecia areata listed by TCRdb under 2018. Turning to the overall study: Treated patients were enrolled in an open-label pilot trial of oral tofacitinib, 5 to 10 mg twice daily, for moderate-to-severe alopecia areata. Patients received tofacitinib for 6 to 18 months and were then followed off drug for 6 months to check for delayed response and recurrence. For the treated patients, the SALT score, which quantifies what percentage of scalp surface area is affected, served as the measure of disease severity. High-throughput TCRbeta sequencing was used to examine T cell clonal expansion in alopecia areata in both the C3H/HeJ mouse model and human patients. Scalp tissue and sorted CD4+ and CD8+ peripheral blood T cells from patchy and totalis/universalis alopecia areata patients and from healthy controls were covered by human TCRbeta sequencing. Biopsies were taken from tofacitinib-treated patients at baseline and at 4 and 24 weeks of treatment, and a later scalp biopsy was taken in several of the tofacitinib-treated patients. Scalp clonality was compared across normal scalp (n=4), patchy alopecia areata scalp (n=8), and alopecia totalis/universalis scalp (n=8). The RNA source kit depended on sample type: the PAXgene miRNA kit for fixed scalp, the miRNeasy kit for PBMCs, and the RNeasy kit for mouse skin. Amplification of TCRbeta CDR3 regions was done by immunoSEQ multiplex PCR using 35 Vbeta forward primers and 13 Jbeta reverse primers. Overall study outcomes, separate from this receptor: Lesional scalp, especially in alopecia totalis/universalis, showed higher clonality and more expanded CD8+ clones than normal scalp, suggesting antigenic drive. Many expanded lesional clones persisted in scalp and blood during tofacitinib treatment, which may partly explain relapse after stopping treatment. Shared TCR sequences between patients were less evident than in mice, which may be partly attributable to HLA diversity in the patient population. Tofacitinib significantly lowered scalp clonality and the number of expanded CD8+ clones among the top 100 scalp clones. Scalp TCR repertoire analysis is complicated because resident alphabeta T cells in normal human skin are also sequenced, whereas mouse skin is dominated by gammadelta T cells. Because the treated cohort was small and had only one nonresponder, larger studies are needed to examine links between baseline CD8+ expansion and response.

This specimen's treatment or condition label, per the study, means: oral pan-JAK inhibitor, 5-10 mg twice daily. Peripheral blood and lesional scalp punch biopsies were obtained from patients with alopecia areata. PBMCs were separated by density centrifugation and stained for CD3, CD4 and CD8, after which CD4+ and CD8+ T cells were sorted on a FACSAria. Regarding this clone: Its antigen remains undetermined. The record has no base qualities; no much larger clone is one base away.

The library was obtained by the immunoSEQ multiplex PCR assay. For TCR sequencing, RNA was extracted from every sample and reverse transcribed into cDNA to serve as template. First-strand cDNA was synthesized with SuperScript III using a 2:1 mix of oligo-dT and random hexamers. A synthetic immune receptor repertoire was used to assess amplification bias, and residual bias was removed computationally. Processing in the source paper ran as follows. After raw reads were preprocessed to remove errors, the CDR3 was defined following IMGT conventions as running from the conserved cysteine to phenylalanine. Clonality was computed as 1 minus the Shannon entropy, with the entropy normalized by log2 of the number of productive unique TCRs. CD4 or CD8 identity of scalp clones was inferred by cross-referencing scalp TCRbeta sequences with sorted blood CD4 and CD8 repertoires. TCRdb's version of the immuneACCESS table is confined to in-frame rearrangements and falls short of the full clone set. An unresolved V gene accounts for under half of the shortfall where checked; the remainder is of unknown origin. V, J and clone size were drawn from that table, and D and trimming were deduced from the DNA. The sample table records 95,000 to 100,000 clones; roughly 60% of these occur just once. The ten largest clones take up approximately 16% of the sample.

The receptor's source is a human donor with alopecia areata. The sample in question was CD8+ T cells sorted from blood, obtained at week 56, from a patient treated with tofacitinib.

The CDR3 protein is CASRPMDRGNQPQHF. The DNA sequence is given as TGCGCCAGCAGACCCATGGACAGGGGCAATCAGCCCCAGCATTTT. Recombination joined TRBV23-1 with TRBJ1-5; TRBD1 fits 8 bases in the junction. TRBV23-1 belongs to the ORF category, with a function that is uncertain. Germline trimming: 6 bases from V, 2 bases from J; junction bases outside gene matches: 6. Its CDR3 holds 15 amino acids, cysteine through phenylalanine. Solely the CDR3 DNA is kept, with 45 bases framed from the first base.